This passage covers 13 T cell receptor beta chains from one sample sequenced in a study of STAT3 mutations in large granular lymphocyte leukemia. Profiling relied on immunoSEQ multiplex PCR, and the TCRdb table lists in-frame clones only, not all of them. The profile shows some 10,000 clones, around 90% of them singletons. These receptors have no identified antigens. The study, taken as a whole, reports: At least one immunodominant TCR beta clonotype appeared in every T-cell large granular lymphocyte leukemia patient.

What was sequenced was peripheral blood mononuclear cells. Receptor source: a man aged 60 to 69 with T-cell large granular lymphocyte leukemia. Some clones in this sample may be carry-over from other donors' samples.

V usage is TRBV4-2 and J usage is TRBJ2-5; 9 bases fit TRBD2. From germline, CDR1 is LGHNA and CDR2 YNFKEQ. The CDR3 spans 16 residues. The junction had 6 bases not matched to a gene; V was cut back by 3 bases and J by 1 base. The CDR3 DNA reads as TGTGCCAGCAGCCACGCGCGGGGGGGGAGCCAAGAGACCCAGTACTTC. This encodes CASSHARGGSQETQYF.

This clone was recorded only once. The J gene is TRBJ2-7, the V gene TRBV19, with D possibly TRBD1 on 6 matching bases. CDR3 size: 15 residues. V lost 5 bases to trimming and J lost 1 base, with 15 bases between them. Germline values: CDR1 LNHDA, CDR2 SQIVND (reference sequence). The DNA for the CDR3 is TGTGCCAGTAGTCTGGACAGACTATCGTCCTACGAGCAGTACTTC. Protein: CASSLDRLSSYEQYF.

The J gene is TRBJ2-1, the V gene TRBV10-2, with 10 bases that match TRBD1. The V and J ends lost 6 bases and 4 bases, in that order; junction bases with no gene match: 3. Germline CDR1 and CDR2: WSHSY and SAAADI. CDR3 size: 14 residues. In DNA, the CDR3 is TGCGCCAGCAGGCCGGGACAGGGGTACAATGAGCAGTTCTTC. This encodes CASRPGQGYNEQFF.

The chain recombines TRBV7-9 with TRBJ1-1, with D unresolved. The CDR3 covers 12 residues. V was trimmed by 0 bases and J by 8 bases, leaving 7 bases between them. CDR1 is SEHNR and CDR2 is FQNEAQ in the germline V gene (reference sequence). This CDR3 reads CASSLASLEAFF. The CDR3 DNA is TGTGCCAGCAGCTTAGCTAGCTTAGAAGCTTTCTTT.

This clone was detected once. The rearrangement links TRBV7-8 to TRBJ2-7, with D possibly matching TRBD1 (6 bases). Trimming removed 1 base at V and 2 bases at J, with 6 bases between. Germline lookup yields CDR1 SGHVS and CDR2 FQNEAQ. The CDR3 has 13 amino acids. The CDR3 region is CASSLGGPYEQYF. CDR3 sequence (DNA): TGTGCCAGCAGCTTAGGGGGGCCCTACGAGCAGTACTTC. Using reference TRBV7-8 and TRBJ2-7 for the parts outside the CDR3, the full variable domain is GAGVSQSPRYKVAKRGQDVALRCDPISGHVSLFWYQQALGQGPEFLTYFQNEAQLDKSGLPSDRFFAERPEGSVSTLKIQRTQQEDSAVYLCASSLGGPYEQYFGPGTRLTVT.

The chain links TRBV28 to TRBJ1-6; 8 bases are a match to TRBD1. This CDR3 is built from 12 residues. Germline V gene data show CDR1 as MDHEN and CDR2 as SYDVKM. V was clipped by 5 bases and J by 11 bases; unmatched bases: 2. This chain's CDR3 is CASSIQGAPLHF. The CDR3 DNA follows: TGTGCCAGCAGTATACAGGGGGCACCCCTCCACTTT.

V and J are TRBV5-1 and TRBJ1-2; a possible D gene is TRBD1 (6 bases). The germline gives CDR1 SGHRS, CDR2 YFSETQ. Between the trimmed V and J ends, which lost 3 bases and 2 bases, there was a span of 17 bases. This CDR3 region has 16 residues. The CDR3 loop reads CASSSARGLRNYGYTF. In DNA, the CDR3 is TGCGCCAGCAGCTCCGCTCGGGGGCTACGGAACTATGGCTACACCTTC.

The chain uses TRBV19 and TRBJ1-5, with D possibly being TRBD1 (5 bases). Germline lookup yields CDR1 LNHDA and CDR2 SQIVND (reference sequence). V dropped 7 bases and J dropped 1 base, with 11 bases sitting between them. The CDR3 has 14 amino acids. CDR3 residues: CASTIRGSNQPQHF. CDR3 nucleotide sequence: TGTGCCAGTACCATACGGGGGAGCAATCAGCCCCAGCATTTT.

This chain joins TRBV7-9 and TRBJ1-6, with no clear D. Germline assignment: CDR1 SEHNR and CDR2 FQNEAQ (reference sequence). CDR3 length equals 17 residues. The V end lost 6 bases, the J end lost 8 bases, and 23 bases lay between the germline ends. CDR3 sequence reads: CASRPNRRGSAYSPLHF. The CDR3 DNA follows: TGTGCCAGCAGGCCCAACCGACGGGGATCGGCCTATTCACCCCTCCACTTT.

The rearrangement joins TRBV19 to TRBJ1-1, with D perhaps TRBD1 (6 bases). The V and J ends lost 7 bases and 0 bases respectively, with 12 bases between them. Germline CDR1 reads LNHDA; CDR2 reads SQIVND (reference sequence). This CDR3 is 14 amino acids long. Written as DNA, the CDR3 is TGTGCCAGTAAAGTAACAGGGTTGAACACTGAAGCTTTCTTT. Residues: CASKVTGLNTEAFF. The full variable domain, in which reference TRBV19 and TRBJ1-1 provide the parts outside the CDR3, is DGGITQSPKYLFRKEGQNVTLSCEQNLNHDAMYWYRQDPGQGLRLIYYSQIVNDFQKGDIAEGYSVSREKKESFPLTVTSAQKNPTAFYLCASKVTGLNTEAFFGQGTRLTVV.

This CDR3 reads CASSLLAGGTDTQYF. The CDR3 bases are TGTGCCAGCAGCTTACTAGCGGGAGGCACAGATACGCAGTATTTT. The chain uses TRBV27 and TRBJ2-3; 11 bases match TRBD2. The junction had 3 bases not matched to a gene; V was cut back by 6 bases and J by 1 base. The CDR3 is 15 residues long. CDR1 and CDR2 (germline): MNHEY, SMNVEV (reference sequence).

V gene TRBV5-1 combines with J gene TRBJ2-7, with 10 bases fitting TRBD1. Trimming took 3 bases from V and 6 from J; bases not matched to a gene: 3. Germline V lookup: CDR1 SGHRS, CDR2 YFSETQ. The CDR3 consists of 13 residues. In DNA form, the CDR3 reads TGCGCCAGCAGCTGGGACAGGGGAGGCGAGCAGTACTTC. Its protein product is CASSWDRGGEQYF.

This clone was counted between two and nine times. The DNA for the CDR3 is TGCAGCGTTGATAGCGGGAGAGGCGAGCAGTACTTC. Amino acids: CSVDSGRGEQYF. The rearrangement links TRBV29-1 to TRBJ2-7, with TRBD2 matching 9 bases. J gave up 6 bases and V 3 bases, and 3 bases lay outside the gene matches. In germline, CDR1 is SQVTM, CDR2 ANQGSEA. The CDR3 loop spans 12 amino acids.